The source of this T cell receptor beta chain is a study of PD-1 blockade in classical Hodgkin lymphoma (TCRdb year 2020). In the study overall: Nivolumab dosing was 3 mg/kg intravenously every 2 weeks, continuing until either disease progression or unacceptable toxicity. The study used CyTOF and TCR beta sequencing to define a peripheral blood immune signature of response to PD-1 blockade in classical Hodgkin lymphoma. What the work shows at the level of the full study, not this receptor alone: Baseline TCR diversity was reported as lower in newly diagnosed patients than in healthy donors, and lower still in relapsed/refractory patients. Among trial patients, those achieving complete response had baseline diversity similar to that of newly diagnosed patients, while diversity was significantly lower in partial responders and progressors. The study was limited to a single clinical trial cohort, and causes of repertoire differences, possibly disease activity or prior therapy, remained undefined. Diversity was lower in patients who began nivolumab less than 1 year after ASCT, so these patients were left out of later analyses to avoid confounding by immune reconstitution. A significant rise by C4D1 was seen in CD4+ but not CD8+ TCR diversity (p=0.0027 vs p=0.16), with the rise being most apparent in complete responders (p=0.02).

Including cysteine and phenylalanine, the CDR3 has 17 amino acids. Only the CDR3 portion is preserved as DNA: 51 bases, with reading frame beginning at the first base. V is shortened by 3 bases, J by 3 bases, and the region joining them spans 20 bases. Via the germline V gene, CDR1 is SGHDT and CDR2 YYEEEE. The time point label, read with the paper, signifies: cycle 2 day 1 (C2D1) of nivolumab. Relapse after autologous stem cell transplantation had occurred in all trial patients, and cohorts A, B and C were distinguished by prior brentuximab vedotin exposure. The trial cohort included some 53 patients with relapsed/refractory classical Hodgkin lymphoma, and each patient had a best overall response of complete response, partial response or progressive disease. Single-agent nivolumab was administered to trial patients in the multi-cohort phase II CheckMate 205 trial. An independent review committee assessed best overall response by applying the 2007 International Working Group response criteria. PBMCs from the trial were collected at three points: immediately before nivolumab initiation (C1D1), and during therapy at cycle 2 day 1 and cycle 4 day 1. After peripheral blood was drawn into 8 mL Vacutainer Cell Preparation Tubes, PBMCs were isolated by centrifugation and then cryopreserved.

With regard to this clone: It has no known antigen specificity. Per-base quality was not reported, and no clone a single base away is much larger than it.

The Qiagen DNeasy kit was used to extract genomic DNA both from unsorted PBMCs and from the negatively selected CD4+ and CD8+ fractions. TCR beta CDR3 regions were subjected to amplification by immunoSEQ multiplex PCR with primers that anneal to V and J segments. A synthetic immune receptor repertoire was used to minimize amplification bias, and any residual bias was removed computationally once sequencing was done. The published analysis was carried out like this. Custom Python scripts were used to quantify repertoire diversity as the Shannon entropy index. The unsorted, CD4+ and CD8+ repertoires were each analyzed separately, with the exception of combined analyses, where CD4+ and CD8+ sequences were merged in silico. A clone was considered expanded if an increase in frequency of at least 2-fold after treatment relative to C1D1 was found, and a pseudocount of 0.5 was applied to clones undetected at baseline. Clones with 0 or 1 copy at C1D1 were classified as singleton clones, and clones with 2 or more copies were classified as non-singleton clones. Clones expanded in unsorted samples were assigned a CD4+, CD8+ or unknown annotation through matching of protein sequences in sorted samples from the same patient. Wilcoxon tests were applied to paired samples to test diversity changes from C1D1 to C4D1. Imported from immuneACCESS, the table was reduced by TCRdb to in-frame sequences with V and J called. These copies leave out some clones; in studies compared against another copy, an unresolved V gene accounts for under half, and the cause of the remainder is not known. That table furnishes V, J and clone size, whereas the DNA furnished D and trimming. Here the sample has 35,000 or so clones; around 76% occur a single time. The top ten constitute roughly 15% of the sample.

The chain was built from TRBV5-6 and TRBJ2-3; matching of 6 bases hints at TRBD2 as the D gene. The source is a human donor with classical Hodgkin lymphoma. This specimen consisted of peripheral blood mononuclear cells (PBMCs), obtained before the second cycle of nivolumab. CDR3 protein: CASSSSGTGARTDTQYF. The bases are TGTGCCAGCAGCTCCTCCGGGACTGGGGCAAGGACAGATACGCAGTATTTT. Supplemented by the reference TRBV5-6 and TRBJ2-3 proteins around the CDR3, the complete variable domain is DAGVTQSPTHLIKTRGQQVTLRCSPKSGHDTVSWYQQALGQGPQFIFQYYEEEERQRGNFPDRFSGHQFPNYSSELNVNALLLGDSALYLCASSSSGTGARTDTQYFGPGTRLTVL.